Following are 23 T cell receptor beta chains from one sample sequenced in a study of blood T cell repertoires in COVID-19. Here immunoSEQ multiplex PCR was the method, and the copy in TCRdb shows in-frame clones only, minus some. The top ten hold 10% to 11% of the sample, which has more than 200,000 clones, 70% to 90% seen once. Material for sequencing was PBMCs or T cells enriched from blood (not recorded which). The source is a man younger than 40 who had recovered from COVID-19.

This clone showed up just once. This chain connects TRBV6-2 or TRBV6-3 to TRBJ2-7; D is undetermined. V lost 5 bases and J 10 bases, leaving 15 bases between the germline ends. Germline-derived CDR1 and CDR2 are MNHEY and SVGEGT. The CDR3 extends over 12 amino acids. The CDR3 bases are TGTGCCAGCAGTCCCCCAAGTACGAGCCAGTACTTC. Amino acids: CASSPPSTSQYF.

This clone occurred a few times. Other DNA sequences in this sample translate to the same CDR3. The chain is built from TRBV7-2 and TRBJ1-3; possibly TRBD1 for D (6 bases). Germline V lookup: CDR1 SGHTA, CDR2 FQGNSA. This CDR3 region has 14 residues. The V gene lost 1 base and the J gene lost 4 bases, with 8 bases spanning the gap. The CDR3 spells CASSLDRAGNTIYF. CDR3 coding DNA: TGTGCCAGCAGCTTAGACAGGGCCGGAAACACCATATATTTT. The full variable domain, with the rest looked up from reference TRBV7-2 and TRBJ1-3, is GAGVSQSPSNKVTEKGKDVELRCDPISGHTALYWYRQSLGQGLEFLIYFQGNSAPDKSGLPSDRFSAERTGGSVSTLTIQRTQQEDSAVYLCASSLDRAGNTIYFGEGSWLTVV.

This rearrangement joins TRBV12-3 or TRBV12-4 to TRBJ2-4; 7 bases match TRBD1. J gave up 12 bases and V 7 bases, and 9 bases lay outside the gene matches. This CDR3 is built from 12 residues. CDR3 nucleotides: TGTGCCAGCACCCTGACAGGGATCGATCAGTACTTC. It translates to CASTLTGIDQYF.

This chain joins TRBV20-1 and TRBJ2-7; the D gene is possibly TRBD1 (5 bases). This CDR3 spans 13 amino acids. The V gene lost 3 bases and the J gene lost 0 bases, with 9 bases spanning the gap. The germline V gene encodes CDR1 DFQATT and CDR2 SNEGSKA (reference sequence). CDR3 DNA sequence: TGCAGTGCTAGTTCGACAGACTCCTACGAGCAGTACTTC. It specifies CSASSTDSYEQYF.

The rearrangement joins TRBV5-8 to TRBJ2-3; TRBD1 aligns across 8 bases. Germline CDR1 reads SGHTS; CDR2 reads YDEGEE. This CDR3 comprises 16 residues. With 0 bases clipped from V and 1 base from J, the junction kept 4 bases outside the gene matches. This CDR3 is CASSLAATGGTDTQYF. CDR3 coding DNA: TGTGCCAGCAGCTTGGCCGCGACAGGGGGCACAGATACGCAGTATTTT.

This clone came up once. This chain joins TRBV6-5 and TRBJ1-5; possibly TRBD1 for D (5 bases). Trimming left V 8 bases short and J 6 bases short, with 14 bases between. The CDR3 length is 13 residues. The germline CDR1 and CDR2 sequences are MNHEY and SVGAGI. In DNA, the CDR3 is TGTGCCAGCGGTCCAGGGAATTCTCAGCCCCAGCATTTT. This sequence encodes CASGPGNSQPQHF.

This rearrangement joins TRBV1 to TRBJ1-1. TRBV1 is given as a pseudogene. The CDR3 runs to 15 residues. CDR3 nucleotide sequence: TGCACCAGCAGCCGTAAGCGGAGGAGTAACACTGAAGCTTTCTTT. This encodes CTSSRKRRSNTEAFF.

The chain recombines TRBV6-2 or TRBV6-3 with TRBJ1-5; no firm D call. The germline CDR1 and CDR2 sequences are MNHEY and SVGEGT. The CDR3 spans 15 residues. V lost 2 bases, J lost 4 bases, and 12 bases lay in between. The chain's CDR3 is CASSYIGLPNQPQHF. CDR3 nucleotide sequence: TGTGCCAGCAGTTACATCGGTCTTCCTAATCAGCCCCAGCATTTT.

This clone was recorded only once. This chain links TRBV5-4 with TRBJ2-2; 8 nucleotides agree with TRBD2. CDR3 size: 16 residues. V lost 1 base, J lost 1 base, and 3 bases stayed unmatched. Germline lookup yields CDR1 SGHNT and CDR2 YYREEE (reference sequence). DNA for the CDR3: TGTGCCAGCAGCTTGCGTACTAGCGGGAACACCGGGGAGCTGTTTTTT. Amino acids: CASSLRTSGNTGELFF.

This clone was seen a few times. The chain joins TRBV7-9 to TRBJ1-5; D is uncertain. Germline lookup yields CDR1 SEHNR and CDR2 FQNEAQ (reference sequence). The CDR3 spans 13 residues. The ends were cut back, 8 bases at V and 9 bases at J, with 17 bases in the middle. In DNA form, the CDR3 reads TGTGCCAGCGATTTAGATGGTTTGCGGCCCCAGCATTTT. It specifies CASDLDGLRPQHF.

This clone was counted a single time. The chain uses TRBV27 and TRBJ2-7; TRBD1 agrees at 7 bases. Losses at the gene ends were 7 bases for V and 5 bases for J; bases not matched to a gene: 11. CDR1 and CDR2 from the germline V gene are MNHEY and SMNVEV (reference sequence). The CDR3 has 14 amino acids. The CDR3 protein is CASNTRQGRNEQYF. The CDR3 DNA reads TGTGCCAGCAACACTAGACAGGGTCGCAACGAGCAGTACTTC.

The chain links TRBV6-2 or TRBV6-3 to TRBJ2-7; 9 bases line up with TRBD1. Germline V gene data show CDR1 as MNHEY and CDR2 as SVGEGT. This CDR3 has 15 residues. Losses at the gene ends were 6 bases for V and 2 bases for J; bases not matched to a gene: 8. CDR3 sequence reads: CASSKGQGLTYEQYF. The CDR3, as DNA: TGTGCCAGCAGCAAGGGACAGGGATTAACCTACGAGCAGTACTTC.

The J gene is TRBJ2-7, the V gene TRBV5-1; TRBD1 matches at 8 bases. Germline V gene lookup returns CDR1 SGHRS and CDR2 YFSETQ. This CDR3 is 17 amino acids long. The V segment lost 0 bases and the J segment 0 bases; nucleotides outside the gene matches: 8. The CDR3 DNA reads as TGCGCCAGCAGCTTGGAGTATCAGGGGGCCCGCTCCTACGAGCAGTACTTC. The encoded protein is CASSLEYQGARSYEQYF. The variable domain in full, with the rest retrieved from reference TRBV5-1 and TRBJ2-7, is KAGVTQTPRYLIKTRGQQVTLSCSPISGHRSVSWYQQTPGQGLQFLFEYFSETQRNKGNFPGRFSGRQFSNSRSEMNVSTLELGDSALYLCASSLEYQGARSYEQYFGPGTRLTVT.

CDR3 bases: TGCGCCAGCACCGAGGGAGGGGTTTTTAAAGAGACCCAGTACTTC. It is translated as CASTEGGVFKETQYF. The chain has TRBV5-1 and TRBJ2-5, with 7 positions matching TRBD2. The CDR3 covers 15 residues. From germline, CDR1 is SGHRS and CDR2 YFSETQ. V shed 6 bases, J shed 3 bases, and the junction held 11 bases outside the gene matches.

V is TRBV5-5 and J is TRBJ2-7, with a weak D call TRBD2 (5 bases). Trimming left V 3 bases short and J 7 bases short, with 23 bases between. Germline-derived CDR1 and CDR2 are SGHKS and YYEKEE (reference sequence). The length of the CDR3 is 16 residues. The CDR3 nucleotides are TGTGCCAGCAGCTCGTCAGTATTTTCGGGATTGGGAGAGCAGTACTTC. This encodes CASSSSVFSGLGEQYF. The variable domain in full, with the rest retrieved from reference TRBV5-5 and TRBJ2-7, is DAGVTQSPTHLIKTRGQQVTLRCSPISGHKSVSWYQQVLGQGPQFIFQYYEKEERGRGNFPDRFSARQFPNYSSELNVNALLLGDSALYLCASSSSVFSGLGEQYFGPGTRLTVT.

This rearrangement joins TRBV3-1 (or the pseudogene TRBV3-2) to TRBJ2-7; the D gene is possibly TRBD2 (6 bases). The germline V gene has CDR1 LGHDT and CDR2 YNNKEL (reference sequence). The CDR3 totals 12 residues. V was shortened by 6 bases and J by 3 bases, with 9 bases between the two germline ends. The CDR3 coding sequence is TGTGCCAGCAGGGGCGGGGACTACGAGCAGTACTTC. Amino acids: CASRGGDYEQYF.

The chain links TRBV28 to TRBJ1-6, with D possibly TRBD1 on 6 matching bases. The CDR3 sequence is 16 residues long. The germline V and J ends were trimmed by 6 bases and 10 bases, with 22 bases remaining between them. CDR1 and CDR2 from the germline V gene are MDHEN and SYDVKM. CDR3 in amino acids: CASSLEGTGPGSPLHF. CDR3 nucleotide sequence: TGTGCCAGCAGCCTCGAGGGCACAGGGCCTGGGTCACCCCTCCACTTT.

The V and J genes are TRBV9 and TRBJ1-2; D unresolved. Trimming shortened V by 0 bases and J by 0 bases, and 6 bases separated the two germline ends. The CDR3 length is 14 residues. Germline V gene data show CDR1 as SGDLS and CDR2 as YYNGEE. CDR3: CASSVDSANYGYTF. The CDR3 DNA reads as TGTGCCAGCAGCGTAGACAGTGCTAACTATGGCTACACCTTC.

The chain has TRBV29-1 and TRBJ1-2, with D possibly TRBD1 on 6 matching bases. Between the trimmed V and J ends, which lost 4 bases and 5 bases, there was a span of 11 bases. The CDR3 totals 12 residues. Germline V gives CDR1 SQVTM, CDR2 ANQGSEA. DNA for the CDR3: TGCAGCGTTGCCTCGGGGACATATGGCTACACCTTC. Translated, it gives CSVASGTYGYTF.

The rearrangement links TRBV5-5 to TRBJ1-5, with D possibly TRBD1 on 6 matching bases. The CDR3 is 14 amino acids. V was pared by 4 bases and J by 5 bases, with 13 bases between. Germline-derived CDR1 and CDR2 are SGHKS and YYEKEE (reference sequence). The CDR3 DNA follows: TGTGCCAGCAGCCACGGGACACTTGATCAGCCCCAGCATTTT. This gives the protein CASSHGTLDQPQHF.

CDR3 coding DNA: TGCGCCAGCAGCCACTACCAGGGACAGGGGATCGATGGCTACACCTTC. This codes for CASSHYQGQGIDGYTF. The rearrangement joins TRBV5-1 to TRBJ1-2; TRBD1 matches 10 bases. V dropped 4 bases and J dropped 6; count of bases not matched to a gene: 12. In germline, CDR1 is SGHRS, CDR2 YFSETQ. The CDR3 sequence is 16 residues long.

The gene calls are TRBV5-4 and TRBJ1-6; D perhaps matches TRBD1 (5 bases). The CDR3 length is 15 residues. Trimming removed 0 bases at V and 6 bases at J, with 10 bases between. Germline assignment: CDR1 SGHNT and CDR2 YYREEE (reference sequence). CDR3 nucleotides: TGTGCCAGCAGCTTGGAGGCAGGGATTAATTCACCCCTCCACTTT. Encoded protein: CASSLEAGINSPLHF.

The gene calls are TRBV30 and TRBJ1-2; D gene ambiguous. Germline assignment: CDR1 GTSNPN and CDR2 SVGIG (reference sequence). CDR3 size: 15 residues. V was clipped by 0 bases and J by 2 bases, with 13 bases between them. CDR3 DNA sequence: TGTGCCTGGAGTGTACTTAGTGGGCCGAACTATGGCTACACCTTC. Translated, it gives CAWSVLSGPNYGYTF.